The 30 T cell receptor beta chains below come from one sample, sequenced in a study of T cell responses to AZD1222 COVID-19 vaccine. The repertoire was sequenced with immunoSEQ multiplex PCR; TCRdb's copy has only in-frame clones and lacks some. The sample carries approximately 110,000 clones, approximately 90% recorded once. Sequencing used peripheral blood, obtained on day 0 of AZD1222 vaccination. The receptors stem from an adult in good health.

The gene calls are TRBV12-3 or TRBV12-4 and TRBJ2-1, with a possible D match to TRBD2 (6 bases). Trimming shortened V by 6 bases and J by 9 bases, and 12 bases separated the two germline ends. The CDR3 has 12 amino acids. CDR3 region: CASSSAGGEQFF. In DNA, the CDR3 is TGTGCCAGCAGCTCCGCCGGGGGTGAGCAGTTCTTC.

The CDR3 nucleotides are TGCGCCAGCAGCTTCGCGGGCCCGCGTACAGATACGCAGTATTTT. It yields the protein CASSFAGPRTDTQYF. V and J are TRBV5-1 and TRBJ2-3; D possibly corresponds to TRBD2 (5 bases). Trimming took off 2 bases at V and 3 bases at J, with 13 bases between the two ends. Germline values: CDR1 SGHRS, CDR2 YFSETQ. This CDR3 spans 15 amino acids.

This clone was seen only a few times. The J gene is TRBJ2-2, the V gene TRBV28; TRBD1 matches at 7 bases. CDR1 and CDR2 (germline): MDHEN, SYDVKM. This CDR3 comprises 15 residues. V was clipped by 6 bases and J by 3 bases; unmatched bases: 7. Written as DNA, the CDR3 is TGTGCCAGCAGGAGCGGACAGGTCGACACCGGGGAGCTGTTTTTT. Translating gives CASRSGQVDTGELFF.

The chain uses TRBV5-1 and TRBJ2-6; D is possibly TRBD2 (5 bases). The germline CDR1 and CDR2 sequences are SGHRS and YFSETQ. V lost 6 bases and J 2 bases, leaving 18 bases between the germline ends. The CDR3 loop spans 17 amino acids. In DNA, the CDR3 is TGCGCCAGCACAGCCTATGAGGGCGCGACTGGGGCCAACGTCCTGACTTTC. Its protein is CASTAYEGATGANVLTF. Variable domain in full (rest from reference TRBV5-1 and TRBJ2-6): KAGVTQTPRYLIKTRGQQVTLSCSPISGHRSVSWYQQTPGQGLQFLFEYFSETQRNKGNFPGRFSGRQFSNSRSEMNVSTLELGDSALYLCASTAYEGATGANVLTFGAGSRLTVL.

The chain has TRBV5-4 and TRBJ2-3; 10 nucleotides match TRBD2. CDR1 is SGHNT, CDR2 YYREEE, per germline (reference sequence). The ends lost 4 bases at V and 1 base at J; junction bases unmatched: 3. This CDR3 spans 15 amino acids. The CDR3 protein is CASSGLAVRTDTQYF. CDR3 DNA sequence: TGTGCCAGCAGCGGACTAGCGGTTCGCACAGATACGCAGTATTTT.

The chain combines TRBV6-5 with TRBJ2-5, with D possibly matching TRBD1 (5 bases). The CDR3 consists of 10 residues. Trimming removed 7 bases at V and 5 bases at J, with 5 bases between. Germline V gives CDR1 MNHEY, CDR2 SVGAGI. The CDR3, as DNA: TGTGCCAGCACAGGGGAGACCCAGTACTTC. Translated: CASTGETQYF.

This clone was picked up one time. V usage is TRBV7-2 and J usage is TRBJ1-2; 10 bases fit TRBD1. The germline V gene has CDR1 SGHTA and CDR2 FQGNSA. This CDR3 comprises 15 residues. V lost 0 bases to trimming and J lost 4 bases; unmatched junction nucleotides: 2. CDR3 DNA sequence: TGTGCCAGCAGCTTAGCCGGGACAGGGGCCTATGGCTACACCTTC. Its translation is CASSLAGTGAYGYTF.

The chain carries TRBV20-1 and TRBJ2-7, with TRBD2 as a possible D gene (5 bases). The CDR3 totals 12 residues. In germline, CDR1 is DFQATT, CDR2 SNEGSKA (reference sequence). V lost 3 bases to trimming and J lost 3 bases, with 9 bases between them. This CDR3 reads CSASFRDYEQYF. The CDR3 nucleotides are TGCAGTGCTAGTTTCCGGGACTACGAGCAGTACTTC.

The chain carries TRBV25-1 and TRBJ1-2; 7 bases align to TRBD1. The V gene end was trimmed by 1 base and the J gene end by 8 bases; junction bases not matched to a gene: 7. Germline V gene lookup returns CDR1 MGHDK and CDR2 SYGVNS. The CDR3 runs to 14 residues. DNA for the CDR3: TGTGCCAGCAGTGAATTAGGCGACAGGGAGGGCTACACCTTC. Amino acid sequence: CASSELGDREGYTF.

Turning to this clone: Other DNA sequences from this sample encode an identical CDR3 as well. The chain uses TRBV18 and TRBJ1-4; 9 bases are a match to TRBD1. Germline assignment: CDR1 KGHSH and CDR2 LQKENI. This CDR3 spans 15 amino acids. J gave up 7 bases and V 6 bases, and 9 bases lay outside the gene matches. The CDR3: CASSPPGQGGEKLFF. DNA for the CDR3: TGTGCCAGCTCGCCTCCGGGACAGGGAGGTGAAAAACTGTTTTTT.

This chain connects TRBV5-1 to TRBJ2-1, with D tentatively TRBD1 (5 bases). CDR1 is SGHRS, CDR2 YFSETQ, per germline. Between the trimmed V and J ends, which lost 3 bases and 0 bases, there was a span of 10 bases. There are 15 residues in the CDR3. Here the CDR3 DNA reads TGCGCCAGCAGCTCAACAGGTCTCTCCTACAATGAGCAGTTCTTC. This gives the protein CASSSTGLSYNEQFF.

The rearrangement links TRBV3-1 (or the pseudogene TRBV3-2) to TRBJ1-3; 10 bases agree with TRBD1. Germline V gives CDR1 LGHDT, CDR2 YNNKEL (reference sequence). The CDR3 contains 16 residues. The junction had 6 bases not matched to a gene; V was cut back by 4 bases and J by 3 bases. As DNA, the CDR3 is TGTGCCAGCAGCCCTAGACAGGGGGCGAGTGGAAACACCATATATTTT. Translating it yields CASSPRQGASGNTIYF.

The V and J genes are TRBV4-1 and TRBJ2-7; 10 bases are shared with TRBD2. With 0 bases clipped from V and 6 bases from J, the junction kept 14 bases outside the gene matches. The germline V gene has CDR1 MGHRA and CDR2 YSYEKL. The CDR3 has 18 residues. DNA for the CDR3: TGCGCCAGCAGCCAAGATCTCCCCAGCCGGGCTAGCGGGAGCGAGCAGTACTTC. As protein: CASSQDLPSRASGSEQYF.

The chain's CDR3 is CASSENSGAGETQYF. The CDR3 DNA sequence: TGCGCCAGCAGTGAGAATAGCGGCGCGGGGGAGACCCAGTACTTC. This chain uses TRBV10-1 with TRBJ2-5; tentative D call: TRBD2 (6 bases). This CDR3 comprises 15 residues. Trimming removed 2 bases at V and 5 bases at J, with 15 bases between. Germline V lookup: CDR1 WNHNN, CDR2 SYGVQD (reference sequence).

The chain recombines TRBV5-1 with TRBJ2-5; a possible D gene is TRBD1 (6 bases). Trimming left V 4 bases short and J 4 bases short, with 11 bases between. The CDR3 covers 13 residues. CDR1 SGHRS and CDR2 YFSETQ come from the germline V gene. The chain's CDR3 is CASSRYRAETQYF. As DNA, the CDR3 is TGCGCCAGCAGCAGATACAGGGCAGAGACCCAGTACTTC.

The table lists this clone with a few counts. The chain is built from TRBV6-5 and TRBJ1-1, with TRBD1 matching 11 bases. This CDR3 has 15 residues. Germline CDR1 is MNHEY and CDR2 is SVGAGI. V lost 5 bases to trimming and J lost 3 bases; unmatched junction nucleotides: 5. The CDR3 loop is CASSPRTGGYTEAFF. The CDR3 DNA reads TGTGCCAGCAGTCCCAGGACAGGGGGCTACACTGAAGCTTTCTTT.

The genes are TRBV7-2 and TRBJ1-2; D gene ambiguous. The germline V and J ends were trimmed by 5 bases and 7 bases, with 20 bases remaining between them. The germline gives CDR1 SGHTA, CDR2 FQGNSA. The CDR3 loop spans 15 amino acids. The CDR3 DNA sequence: TGTGCCAGCAGCCCAGACCGGACGGTTGGGGTTGGCTACACCTTC. This translates into CASSPDRTVGVGYTF.

V and J are TRBV7-9 and TRBJ2-1; 13 bases match TRBD2. CDR1 and CDR2 (germline): SEHNR, FQNEAQ (reference sequence). J lost 10 bases, V lost 8 bases, and 8 bases had no gene match. The CDR3 loop spans 14 amino acids. CDR3: CASLGTSGIGEQFF. The CDR3 region has the DNA TGTGCCAGCCTGGGGACTAGCGGGATAGGAGAGCAGTTCTTC.

The chain uses TRBV5-1 and TRBJ2-3; 10 nucleotides line up with TRBD2. The V segment lost 0 bases and the J segment 2 bases; nucleotides outside the gene matches: 6. The CDR3 contains 17 residues. The germline CDR1 and CDR2 sequences are SGHRS and YFSETQ. DNA for the CDR3: TGCGCCAGCAGCTTGGAAGGTAGCGGGGGGACCACAGATACGCAGTATTTT. Protein: CASSLEGSGGTTDTQYF.

The chain is built from TRBV5-4 and TRBJ1-4; no firm D call. With 4 bases removed from V and 5 bases from J, the gap between germline ends came to 12 bases. This CDR3 is built from 14 residues. Per the germline V gene, CDR1 is SGHNT and CDR2 is YYREEE (reference sequence). The CDR3 loop reads CASSPEWGNEKLFF. CDR3 bases: TGTGCCAGCAGCCCCGAGTGGGGAAATGAAAAACTGTTTTTT.

J is TRBJ2-7 and V is TRBV27; no reliable D call. The CDR3 loop spans 13 amino acids. V lost 6 bases and J lost 3, with 12 bases in between. Germline V gene sequence: CDR1 MNHEY, CDR2 SMNVEV (reference sequence). In nucleotides, the CDR3 is TGTGCCAGCAGACTTGGGCATCTCTACGAGCAGTACTTC. Its protein product is CASRLGHLYEQYF.

The J gene is TRBJ1-2, the V gene TRBV2; D unresolved. Germline assignment: CDR1 SNHLY and CDR2 FYNNEI. The CDR3 consists of 15 residues. V was cut by 7 bases and J by 0 bases, with 15 bases left in between. The DNA for the CDR3 is TGTGCCAGCACGACCCGCAGACACCCTAACTATGGCTACACCTTC. Residues: CASTTRRHPNYGYTF.

This clone occurred a few times. The V gene is TRBV3-1 (or the pseudogene TRBV3-2), the J gene TRBJ1-2; possibly TRBD1 for D (6 bases). The CDR3 runs to 15 residues. Germline-derived CDR1 and CDR2 are LGHDT and YNNKEL (reference sequence). V lost 4 bases, J lost 4 bases, and 16 bases lay in between. The CDR3 loop is CASSPWGGGGYGYTF. In DNA form, the CDR3 reads TGTGCCAGCAGCCCCTGGGGTGGGGGCGGCTATGGCTACACCTTC.

This chain connects TRBV3-1 (or the pseudogene TRBV3-2) to TRBJ1-5; no clear D. In germline, CDR1 is LGHDT, CDR2 YNNKEL (reference sequence). This CDR3 contains 14 residues. The V gene lost 4 bases and the J gene lost 4 bases, with 11 bases spanning the gap. The chain's CDR3 is CASSPGSGNQPQHF. The CDR3 coding sequence is TGTGCCAGCAGCCCGGGGAGTGGGAATCAGCCCCAGCATTTT.

This chain connects TRBV19 to TRBJ1-5, with 8 bases aligning to TRBD1. Germline values: CDR1 LNHDA, CDR2 SQIVND (reference sequence). The CDR3 is 13 amino acids. The ends lost 6 bases at V and 6 bases at J; junction bases unmatched: 4. As DNA, the CDR3 is TGTGCCAGTAGGACAGGGGTGGGTCAGCCCCAGCATTTT. Translating gives CASRTGVGQPQHF.

V usage is TRBV24-1 and J usage is TRBJ2-7, with TRBD2 matching over 9 bases. CDR1 KGHDR and CDR2 SFDVKD come from the germline V gene. After removal of 1 base from V and 3 bases from J, the junction contained 21 bases not matched to a gene. The CDR3 loop spans 21 amino acids. The CDR3 protein is CATSDFSPPAFIAGEVYEQYF. The CDR3 bases are TGTGCCACCAGTGATTTTTCCCCTCCGGCTTTCATAGCGGGAGAGGTCTACGAGCAGTACTTC.

The chain combines TRBV4-3 with TRBJ2-5, with 14 bases matching TRBD2. CDR1 is LGHNA, CDR2 YSLEER, per germline. The length of the CDR3 is 16 residues. With V trimmed by 1 base and J by 5 bases, 3 bases remained unmatched. The CDR3 protein is CASSQGLAGGRETQYF. CDR3 bases: TGCGCCAGCAGCCAAGGACTAGCGGGAGGGCGGGAGACCCAGTACTTC.

V is TRBV5-6 and J is TRBJ2-2; TRBD1 is a possible D gene (5 bases). This CDR3 is 14 amino acids long. Germline assignment: CDR1 SGHDT and CDR2 YYEEEE. The germline V and J ends were trimmed by 3 bases and 3 bases, with 9 bases remaining between them. CDR3 residues: CASSYDSYTGELFF. CDR3 bases: TGTGCCAGCAGCTACGACAGCTACACCGGGGAGCTGTTTTTT.

The V call is TRBV7-9, the J call TRBJ2-1; TRBD2 matches 8 bases. Germline V gene lookup returns CDR1 SEHNR and CDR2 FQNEAQ (reference sequence). The CDR3 is 15 amino acids. The V segment lost 8 bases and the J segment 0 bases; nucleotides outside the gene matches: 6. The CDR3 reads CASGGAGVSYNEQFF. CDR3 nucleotide sequence: TGTGCCAGCGGGGGAGCGGGAGTCTCCTACAATGAGCAGTTCTTC. Using reference TRBV7-9 and TRBJ2-1 for the parts outside the CDR3, the full variable domain is DTGVSQNPRHKITKRGQNVTFRCDPISEHNRLYWYRQTLGQGPEFLTYFQNEAQLEKSRLLSDRFSAERPKGSFSTLEIQRTEQGDSAMYLCASGGAGVSYNEQFFGPGTRLTVL.

The genes are TRBV3-1 (or the pseudogene TRBV3-2) and TRBJ2-3, with a weak D call TRBD2 (5 bases). The CDR3 sequence is 14 residues long. The V end was cut by 5 bases, the J end by 5 bases, with 14 bases between. CDR1 is LGHDT and CDR2 is YNNKEL in the germline V gene (reference sequence). This CDR3 is CASSAVLRGDTQYF. CDR3 nucleotide sequence: TGTGCCAGCAGCGCGGTCCTCCGGGGAGATACGCAGTATTTT.